This T cell receptor (beta chain) was retrieved from a study of PD-1 blockade in mismatch repair-deficient tumors. About the research overall: All were previously treated, progressing patients with 11 to 13 mismatch repair-deficient cancer types.

In regard to this clone: Its antigen is not identified.

J was trimmed by 9 bases and V by 0 bases; bases with no gene match: 7. Germline CDR1 and CDR2: SGHRS and YFSETQ. The CDR3 runs to 16 residues. Repertoires were generated with immunoSEQ multiplex PCR, while TCRdb's copy carries only in-frame clones and drops some. The profile shows just over 25,000 clones, 70% to 85% of them singletons. The study's findings and limits: After pembrolizumab, tumor-resident clones rose rapidly, then generally contracted before radiologic responses.

PCR or immunohistochemistry showed mismatch repair deficiency in every enrolled patient. TCRs were sequenced from a few patients responding to pembrolizumab. The material was PBMCs, obtained before pembrolizumab treatment. The sequence was collected from an adult with mismatch repair-deficient cancer. The chain couples TRBV5-1 to TRBJ1-6; 9 positions agree with TRBD1. CDR3 sequence: CASSLASGQGSSPLHF. Written as DNA, the CDR3 is TGCGCCAGCAGCTTGGCCTCGGGACAGGGAAGTTCACCCCTCCACTTT.